The source of this TCR beta chain is a study of identical twins. The CDR3 is 16 amino acids. With 5 bases clipped from V and 7 bases from J, the junction kept 8 bases outside the gene matches. Germline V gives CDR1 SEHNR, CDR2 FQNEAQ (reference sequence). Regarding the study as a whole: Some out-of-frame alpha sequences were shared by twins, and these showed excess low generation probability.

This clonotype has only a few counts. Its antigen is currently unknown. TCRdb analysed the 5' RACE reads with MiXCR anew, one entry per CDR3 protein. The profile covers 200,000 or so distinct CDR3 sequences, with approximately 15% appearing a single time and 40% taken by the ten largest. These data also formed part of another study, on T cells expressing NK-cell markers. That study reports: The study found dominant NKG2C+ clonotypes at about 1.0-7.0% of CD8+ T cells in over five donors.

This TCR was recovered from a woman between 18 and 30 years old in good health. The sample consisted of CD8+ T cells sorted from blood. J is TRBJ2-3 and V is TRBV7-9; TRBD2 aligns across 14 bases. CDR3 DNA: TGTGCCAGCAGCCCCCCGACTAGCGGGGGGGCTTATACGCAGTATTTT. Its protein product is CASSPPTSGGAYTQYF.